This is a list of T cell receptor beta chains from one sample in a study of T cells expressing NK-cell markers. TCRdb processed the 5' RACE reads again and assigns one entry to each CDR3 protein, with no DNA. Across about 400,000 distinct CDR3 sequences, the top ten clones capture approximately 11% of the sample. The sample taken for sequencing was blood T cells: a sorted CD56 or NKG2C T cell subset, CD4+ or CD8+ T cells, or bulk PBMC T cells (not recorded which). Receptors originate from a woman aged 50 to 60 in good health. The CDR3 runs from the conserved cysteine through the conserved F or W. Fields, in order: J gene, V gene, CDR3 length, CDR3 protein.

>TRBJ2-1|TRBV27|15
CASSFLGALRNEQFF
>TRBJ2-7|TRBV30|13
CAWGSGLAGAEYF
>TRBJ2-5|TRBV7-9|17
CASSSLTGTRAQETQYF
>TRBJ2-6|TRBV29-1|16
CSVAGTGGSGANVLTF
>TRBJ1-5|TRBV6-1|16
CASSEVAGQGHQPQHF
>TRBJ1-1|TRBV5-1|14
CASSSIGGRTEAFF
>TRBJ1-2|TRBV24-1|16
CATSDSGQIGDYGYTF
>TRBJ2-3|TRBV11-2|15
CASSRAREFTDTQYF
>TRBJ2-5|TRBV12-5|14
CASGSRGQQETQYF
>TRBJ1-2|TRBV6-2/TRBV6-3|19
CAPERVRGWPCLPNYGYTF
>TRBJ2-4|TRBV6-5|13
CASSITPVGIQYF
>TRBJ2-7|TRBV20-1|12
CSAGEFRNEQYF
>TRBJ2-1|TRBV11-3|16
CASSPRKAGATNEQFF
>TRBJ2-1|TRBV7-8|13
CASSETLSGEQFF